This TCR beta chain is drawn from a study of blood T cell repertoires in COVID-19. Background on the study: Samples of COVID-19 (acute and convalescent) were obtained from the United States, Italy and Spain. PBMCs, B-cell-depleted T cells, or T cells provided the cDNA or gDNA that made up the material.

The length of the CDR3 is 15 residues. V was pared by 5 bases and J by 2 bases, with 15 bases between. Germline assignment: CDR1 MNHEY and CDR2 SMNVEV (reference sequence). Original analysis: Amplified reference gene primers provided the basis for estimating nucleated cell counts. The protocol was immunoSEQ multiplex PCR, while the TCRdb copy is restricted to in-frame clones and leaves out a portion. The V and J calls and clone size were taken over from that table, and D and trimming were inferred from the DNA. This table has approximately 60,000 clones, approximately 90% appearing once. This clone has just a few counts.

The sample consisted of peripheral blood. The source is a man aged 50-59 years with active COVID-19. The gene calls are TRBV27 and TRBJ1-1; D unclear. The chain's CDR3 is CASSPWANLNTEAFF. DNA of the CDR3: TGTGCCAGCAGTCCTTGGGCGAACCTTAACACTGAAGCTTTCTTT.